These 13 T cell receptor beta chains were sequenced from one sample in a study of T cell repertoires in ileal Crohn's disease. The time point was: neoterminal ileum biopsy at postoperative endoscopy, about 6 months after surgery. Only in-frame clones appear in the TCRdb table, and some are missing; sequencing was by immunoSEQ multiplex PCR. The sample holds some 12,000 clones, 65% to 85% seen once. Sequenced material: ileal tissue. Source of these receptors: an adult with Crohn's disease.

The chain carries TRBV7-2 and TRBJ2-1; 9 bases line up with TRBD2. CDR3 length: 16 amino acids. Germline V lookup: CDR1 SGHTA, CDR2 FQGNSA. The junction had 12 bases not matched to a gene; V was cut back by 5 bases and J by 7 bases. Here the CDR3 reads CASSLNPSGTGNEQFF. The CDR3 nucleotides are TGTGCCAGCAGCCTGAACCCTAGCGGGACGGGGAATGAGCAGTTCTTC.

The chain combines TRBV2 with TRBJ1-2, with 7 nucleotides matching TRBD1. From germline, CDR1 is SNHLY and CDR2 FYNNEI. CDR3 length: 13 amino acids. V shed 6 bases, J shed 7 bases, and the junction held 8 bases outside the gene matches. The chain's CDR3 is CASRRPQGGGYTF. CDR3 nucleotide sequence: TGTGCCAGCAGACGACCCCAGGGGGGTGGCTACACCTTC.

This clone was counted between two and nine times. The V call is TRBV5-4, the J call TRBJ2-3; 8 bases map to TRBD2. CDR3 length: 16 residues. The germline CDR1 and CDR2 sequences are SGHNT and YYREEE (reference sequence). The V and J ends lost 3 bases and 1 base, in that order; junction bases with no gene match: 7. The CDR3 sequence: CASSSNGGVGTDTQYF. Written as DNA, the CDR3 is TGTGCCAGCAGCTCCAACGGGGGGGTCGGCACAGATACGCAGTATTTT.

The chain recombines TRBV19 with TRBJ1-6; a possible D gene is TRBD1 (5 bases). Germline-derived CDR1 and CDR2 are LNHDA and SQIVND (reference sequence). The germline V and J ends were trimmed by 6 bases and 5 bases, with 8 bases remaining between them. The CDR3 has 13 residues. The CDR3 loop is CASRQVDNSPLHF. The CDR3 DNA reads TGTGCCAGTAGACAGGTCGATAATTCACCCCTCCACTTT. Full variable domain (rest looked up from reference TRBV19 and TRBJ1-6): DGGITQSPKYLFRKEGQNVTLSCEQNLNHDAMYWYRQDPGQGLRLIYYSQIVNDFQKGDIAEGYSVSREKKESFPLTVTSAQKNPTAFYLCASRQVDNSPLHFGNGTRLTVT.

The V gene is TRBV5-4, the J gene TRBJ2-4; a possible D gene is TRBD2 (6 bases). V lost 5 bases, J lost 8 bases, and 14 bases lay in between. Per germline, CDR1 SGHNT and CDR2 YYREEE (reference sequence). CDR3 length equals 13 residues. CDR3 in DNA: TGTGCCAGCAGGTATCCGGGAGAAGACATTCAGTACTTC. As protein: CASRYPGEDIQYF.

The chain has TRBV5-1 and TRBJ2-5, with 9 bases that match TRBD1. Germline assignment: CDR1 SGHRS and CDR2 YFSETQ. This CDR3 has 15 residues. The junction had 7 bases not matched to a gene; V was cut back by 3 bases and J by 4 bases. This chain's CDR3 is CASSSGTGRGETQYF. CDR3 nucleotide sequence: TGCGCCAGCAGCTCGGGGACAGGGCGGGGAGAGACCCAGTACTTC.

V usage is TRBV18 and J usage is TRBJ2-5; D is unresolved. The CDR3 is 13 residues long. Trimming shortened V by 0 bases and J by 5 bases, and 7 bases separated the two germline ends. Germline CDR1 reads KGHSH; CDR2 reads LQKENI. CDR3 DNA: TGTGCCAGCTCACCACCGAGCCCGGAGACCCAGTACTTC. Translation gives CASSPPSPETQYF. Based on the CDR3 plus reference TRBV18 and TRBJ2-5, the full variable domain is NAGVMQNPRHLVRRRGQEARLRCSPMKGHSHVYWYRQLPEEGLKFMVYLQKENIIDESGMPKERFSAEFPKEGPSILRIQQVVRGDSAAYFCASSPPSPETQYFGPGTRLLVL.

Only one count was recorded for this clone. The chain uses TRBV18 and TRBJ1-2; 8 nucleotides agree with TRBD1. CDR1 is KGHSH and CDR2 is LQKENI in the germline V gene. The J segment lost 4 bases and the V segment lost 3 bases, leaving 4 bases of the junction unmatched. The CDR3 contains 14 residues. This chain's CDR3 is CASSPAGGVYGYTF. CDR3 DNA sequence: TGTGCCAGCTCACCTGCAGGGGGCGTCTATGGCTACACCTTC.

The V call is TRBV19, the J call TRBJ2-7; possible D gene TRBD2, 7 bases. The CDR3 consists of 18 residues. V dropped 11 bases and J dropped 2 bases, with 31 bases sitting between them. Per the germline V gene, CDR1 is LNHDA and CDR2 is SQIVND (reference sequence). CDR3 sequence (DNA): TGTGCCGGGGGGGCTGGTGAACTGACGGGACATCCTGCCTACGAGCAGTACTTC. Translating it yields CAGGAGELTGHPAYEQYF.

The chain recombines TRBV19 with TRBJ2-7, with D perhaps matching TRBD1 (6 bases). Trimming shortened V by 8 bases and J by 2 bases, and 13 bases separated the two germline ends. CDR1 and CDR2 from the germline V gene are LNHDA and SQIVND (reference sequence). The CDR3 has 13 amino acids. The CDR3 reads CASQGRGTYEQYF. The DNA for the CDR3 is TGTGCCAGTCAGGGCAGGGGCACCTACGAGCAGTACTTC. Variable domain in full (rest from reference TRBV19 and TRBJ2-7): DGGITQSPKYLFRKEGQNVTLSCEQNLNHDAMYWYRQDPGQGLRLIYYSQIVNDFQKGDIAEGYSVSREKKESFPLTVTSAQKNPTAFYLCASQGRGTYEQYFGPGTRLTVT.

The gene calls are TRBV5-1 and TRBJ2-7; TRBD2 matches at 11 bases. Germline V gene sequence: CDR1 SGHRS, CDR2 YFSETQ. CDR3 size: 16 residues. Germline trimming cut 4 bases from V and 2 bases from J; bases unmatched to any gene: 8. CDR3 sequence reads: CASSTSSGRTPYEQYF. The CDR3 DNA sequence: TGCGCCAGCAGCACTTCTAGCGGGAGGACTCCCTACGAGCAGTACTTC.

This clone is a singleton in its sample. This chain connects TRBV6-1 to TRBJ2-7; D is unresolved. The CDR3 length is 12 residues. Germline V gene sequence: CDR1 MNHNS, CDR2 SASEGT. V shed 2 bases and J shed 4 bases, with 6 bases lying between them. The CDR3 DNA is TGTGCCAGCAGTGAATCAATGTACGAGCAGTACTTC. It yields the protein CASSESMYEQYF.

The V and J genes are TRBV12-5 and TRBJ1-1; maybe TRBD1 (6 bases). Trimming took off 1 base at V and 5 bases at J, with 11 bases between the two ends. The CDR3 sequence is 14 residues long. CDR1 LGHNT and CDR2 FRNRAP come from the germline V gene. CDR3 sequence reads: CASGLGGGGTEAFF. CDR3 DNA: TGTGCTAGTGGTTTGGGAGGGGGGGGTACTGAAGCTTTCTTT.